Detailed here is one T cell receptor beta chain. Its antigen is unknown. The sample holds no much larger clone one base away, and base qualities are not on file. Libraries came from 5' RACE. For sequencing, an Illumina MiSeq was employed. Library preparation attached unique molecular identifiers to individual cDNA molecules for quantitative, reproducible TCR counting. Per the original workflow: A median of about 100,000 TCRs per sample was observed, with a range of about 20,000 to 690,600. V, J and CDR3 annotation of the TCR reads was carried out using the Decombinator software suite. Every sample was subsampled to the same number of TCRs (28,000) for the PS versus PT1 abundance plots. Expanded TCRs were defined as absent before sensitization and observed at least eight times at the 2-week time point. The public reads were run again by TCRdb, first through fastp at Q25 and then through MiXCR, and only productive beta chains were kept. Each record represents a unique CDR3 protein, reported with the most common genes and DNA among its rows. The V and J calls come from TCRdb's annotation, not from the publication. Present in this sample are 150,000 or so distinct CDR3 sequences, 4.1% of which were seen just once. Clones ranked in the top ten supply about 1.3% of the sample.

Total RNA was extracted from unfractionated whole blood collected in Tempus Blood RNA tubes. Five or six healthy volunteers served as TCR sequencing controls and were bled at day 0, 2 weeks and 6 weeks. Trimming leaves V shorter by 4 bases and J shorter by 4 bases, with the junction holding 7 bases beyond the gene matches. The germline V gene (reference sequence) sets CDR1 to DFQATT and CDR2 to SNEGSKA. The CDR3 covers 14 residues, taking in both the cysteine and the phenylalanine. Left in the record is the CDR3 DNA by itself, 42 bases read in frame from the first base. This specimen belongs to a study of human T cells and chemical hapten exposure (dated by TCRdb to about 2021). Context from the whole study: Libraries were pooled for sequencing, and variation in per-sample TCR yields was attributed mainly to small differences in library volumes within the pool. The study tracked peripheral blood TCR repertoire changes in vivo during primary and secondary sensitization to the hapten diphenylcyclopropenone (DPC) in alopecia patients. Each blood RNA sample was used to sequence both TCR alpha and TCR beta chains.

The investigation overall reported the following: After repeated subsampling, the strength of the expansion versus patch-test correlation and the threshold at which it became significant changed. DPC sensitization did not change how many TCRs were above 1 in 1000 frequency, and no evidence was found of alterations in global repertoire structure.

Recombination linked TRBV20-1 to TRBJ2-1; TRBD1 matches 7 bases in the middle. This clonotype was sampled from a female donor in good health. The CDR3 reads CSATGWTGYNEQFF. In nucleotides, the sequence is TGCAGTGCTACAGGGTGGACAGGTTACAATGAGCAGTTCTTC.